One and the same sample provided the 32 T cell receptor beta chains below, sequenced in a study of blood T cell repertoires in COVID-19. The table came from immunoSEQ multiplex PCR; TCRdb's copy has only in-frame clones and leaves some out. The table includes 150,000 to 200,000 clones, roughly 80% detected once. The sequencing input was peripheral blood. These receptors all stem from an elderly woman with acute or convalescent COVID-19.

This chain joins TRBV3-1 (or the pseudogene TRBV3-2) and TRBJ2-2; 14 bases align to TRBD2. Germline V gives CDR1 LGHDT, CDR2 YNNKEL (reference sequence). The CDR3 covers 16 residues. V dropped 3 bases and J dropped 7; count of bases not matched to a gene: 4. In DNA, the CDR3 is TGTGCCAGCAGCCATCGACTAGCGGGGGGGGTCGGGGAGCTGTTTTTT. Translation: CASSHRLAGGVGELFF.

The J gene is TRBJ2-1, the V gene TRBV7-3, with TRBD1 identical over 9 bases. Germline V CDR1 and CDR2: SGHTA, FQGTGA. V lost 5 bases to trimming and J lost 2 bases; unmatched junction nucleotides: 10. The CDR3 totals 17 residues. The CDR3 region is CASSTPGTGYTYNEQFF. The DNA for the CDR3 is TGTGCCAGCAGCACCCCCGGGACAGGGTATACCTACAATGAGCAGTTCTTC. Drawing the rest from reference TRBV7-3 and TRBJ2-1, the complete variable domain is GAGVSQTPSNKVTEKGKYVELRCDPISGHTALYWYRQSLGQGPEFLIYFQGTGAADDSGLPNDRFFAVRPEGSVSTLKIQRTERGDSAVYLCASSTPGTGYTYNEQFFGPGTRLTVL.

This clone was recorded a few times. The chain links TRBV19 to TRBJ1-1, with a weak D call TRBD1 (6 bases). The length of the CDR3 is 14 residues. Germline V gene data show CDR1 as LNHDA and CDR2 as SQIVND (reference sequence). V was trimmed by 6 bases and J by 10 bases, leaving 21 bases between them. The CDR3: CASSNVGAHLGAFF. In DNA, the CDR3 is TGTGCCAGTAGCAATGTGGGGGCGCATTTAGGAGCTTTCTTT.

This chain joins TRBV5-4 and TRBJ1-6; D gene uncertain. V lost 2 bases and J 0 bases, leaving 9 bases between the germline ends. CDR1 and CDR2 from the germline V gene are SGHNT and YYREEE (reference sequence). The CDR3 is 16 residues long. CDR3 nucleotide sequence: TGTGCCAGCAGCTTCTCCCGGAGCTCCTATAATTCACCCCTCCACTTT. It yields the protein CASSFSRSSYNSPLHF.

This CDR3 is CASSGRIGRGTYEQYF. Written as DNA, the CDR3 is TGTGCCAGCAGCGGCAGAATCGGGCGGGGGACCTACGAGCAGTACTTC. The rearrangement uses TRBV5-4 and TRBJ2-7, with 7 bases fitting TRBD2. This CDR3 spans 16 amino acids. Per germline, CDR1 SGHNT and CDR2 YYREEE (reference sequence). V shed 4 bases, J shed 2 bases, and the junction held 12 bases outside the gene matches. Looking up the rest from reference TRBV5-4 and TRBJ2-7 gives the full variable domain: ETGVTQSPTHLIKTRGQQVTLRCSSQSGHNTVSWYQQALGQGPQFIFQYYREEENGRGNFPPRFSGLQFPNYSSELNVNALELDDSALYLCASSGRIGRGTYEQYFGPGTRLTVT.

V gene TRBV6-5 combines with J gene TRBJ1-2; D uncertain. The V gene lost 10 bases and the J gene lost 6 bases, with 18 bases spanning the gap. There are 13 residues in the CDR3. Per germline, CDR1 MNHEY and CDR2 SVGAGI. CDR3 region: CATRGGLGDGYTF. CDR3 coding DNA: TGTGCCACCCGAGGAGGGCTTGGTGATGGCTACACCTTC.

The chain links TRBV19 to TRBJ2-7; tentative D call: TRBD2 (6 bases). CDR1 LNHDA and CDR2 SQIVND come from the germline V gene (reference sequence). The length of the CDR3 is 15 residues. Trimming removed 1 base at V and 1 base at J, with 11 bases between. The CDR3 protein is CASSIGPAGSYEQYF. CDR3 in DNA: TGTGCCAGTAGTATAGGCCCTGCGGGGTCCTACGAGCAGTACTTC.

V usage is TRBV5-1 and J usage is TRBJ1-2; 7 nucleotides align to TRBD1. The CDR3 extends over 14 amino acids. V was pared by 2 bases and J by 6 bases, with 7 bases of the junction left unmatched. Germline V gene lookup returns CDR1 SGHRS and CDR2 YFSETQ. CDR3 region: CASSFRRGEHGYTF. As DNA, the CDR3 is TGCGCCAGCAGCTTTCGCAGGGGGGAGCATGGCTACACCTTC.

This clone occurred many times. The CDR3: CASSTRTGSEQYF. The CDR3 nucleotides read TGTGCCAGCAGCACGCGGACAGGTTCCGAGCAGTACTTC. V gene TRBV9 combines with J gene TRBJ2-7; 7 bases are shared with TRBD1. Per the germline V gene, CDR1 is SGDLS and CDR2 is YYNGEE. This CDR3 spans 13 amino acids. The V and J ends lost 4 bases and 6 bases, in that order; junction bases with no gene match: 7.

The sample holds one count of this clone. V is TRBV6-5 and J is TRBJ1-3; D gene unclear. V lost 6 bases to trimming and J lost 6 bases, with 18 bases between them. Germline V gene lookup returns CDR1 MNHEY and CDR2 SVGAGI. The CDR3 has 15 amino acids. CDR3 DNA: TGTGCCAGCAGAGGAGGGTGGCAATTAATAAACACCATATATTTT. Encoded protein: CASRGGWQLINTIYF.

The CDR3 DNA follows: TGTGCCAGCAGCTTGGGGGGCGGACAGGGCCTAAACTATGGCTACACCTTC. This sequence encodes CASSLGGGQGLNYGYTF. The chain has TRBV5-6 and TRBJ1-2; 8 nucleotides line up with TRBD1. J was trimmed by 2 bases and V by 0 bases; bases with no gene match: 9. Germline-derived CDR1 and CDR2 are SGHDT and YYEEEE. The CDR3 length is 17 residues.

This chain connects TRBV7-2 to TRBJ1-1; 8 nucleotides match TRBD1. This CDR3 has 13 amino acids. Germline trimming cut 1 base from V and 9 bases from J; bases unmatched to any gene: 4. Germline loops: CDR1 SGHTA, CDR2 FQGNSA. The chain's CDR3 is CASSLDDRGKAFF. The CDR3 coding sequence is TGTGCCAGCAGCTTAGATGACAGGGGAAAAGCTTTCTTT.

This chain joins TRBV11-1 and TRBJ2-1, with TRBD1 matching 8 bases. The germline gives CDR1 SGHAT, CDR2 FQDESV (reference sequence). J gave up 10 bases and V 4 bases, and 15 bases lay outside the gene matches. The length of the CDR3 is 16 residues. CDR3: CASSSAQGALGEEQFF. For the CDR3, the DNA is TGTGCCAGCAGCTCCGCCCAGGGGGCCCTGGGGGAGGAGCAGTTCTTC.

This sequence joins TRBV30 and TRBJ2-5; TRBD1 agrees at 7 bases. V lost 2 bases and J lost 5; bases outside the gene matches: 5. There are 13 residues in the CDR3. Per the germline V gene, CDR1 is GTSNPN and CDR2 is SVGIG (reference sequence). The CDR3 protein is CAWSRQGSETQYF. The DNA of the CDR3 is TGTGCCTGGAGTCGACAGGGTTCGGAGACCCAGTACTTC.

The V gene is TRBV6-6, the J gene TRBJ2-5; 12 bases align to TRBD2. The CDR3 runs to 15 residues. In germline, CDR1 is MNHNY, CDR2 SVGAGI (reference sequence). Trimming at V came to 6 bases and at J to 5 bases, leaving 7 bases not matched to a gene. CDR3 loop: CASSPSGGAGETQYF. The CDR3 DNA follows: TGTGCCAGCAGCCCTAGCGGGGGGGCCGGGGAGACCCAGTACTTC.

The CDR3 sequence: CASSSRGSGYGYTF. The CDR3 region has the DNA TGTGCCAGCAGCTCGAGAGGCAGCGGCTATGGCTACACCTTC. The rearrangement uses TRBV7-9 and TRBJ1-2; unclear D gene. In germline, CDR1 is SEHNR, CDR2 FQNEAQ (reference sequence). This CDR3 region has 14 residues. Trimming cost V 4 bases and J 4 bases, with 13 bases left between them.

This rearrangement joins TRBV11-3 to TRBJ2-1; tentative D call: TRBD2 (7 bases). Germline V gene data show CDR1 as SGHNT and CDR2 as YENEEA. Trimming took 0 bases from V and 10 from J, leaving 16 bases between them. The CDR3 consists of 15 residues. CDR3 in amino acids: CASSLDGVGGREQFF. The CDR3 bases are TGTGCCAGCAGCTTAGATGGAGTCGGGGGGCGGGAGCAGTTCTTC.

The chain recombines TRBV11-2 with TRBJ1-5, with D unresolved. CDR1 and CDR2 (germline): SGHAT, FQNNGV. The ends were cut back, 0 bases at V and 9 bases at J, with 9 bases in the middle. The CDR3 runs to 13 residues. CDR3 amino acids: CASSLELRLPQHF. In DNA, the CDR3 is TGTGCCAGCAGCTTAGAACTCAGGTTGCCCCAGCATTTT.

The chain carries TRBV19 and TRBJ1-5; TRBD1 matches at 9 bases. This CDR3 has 15 residues. Trimming cost V 4 bases and J 6 bases; bases outside gene matches: 7. Germline V gives CDR1 LNHDA, CDR2 SQIVND (reference sequence). The chain's CDR3 is CASSTIDRGAQPQHF. The CDR3 DNA reads as TGTGCCAGTAGTACAATAGACAGGGGGGCTCAGCCCCAGCATTTT.

The chain links TRBV28 to TRBJ2-1; 9 bases match TRBD2. The CDR3 consists of 15 residues. The germline V gene encodes CDR1 MDHEN and CDR2 SYDVKM. Trimming cost V 6 bases and J 11 bases; bases outside gene matches: 14. The CDR3 spells CASSRLGTSHKKQFF. In nucleotides, the CDR3 is TGTGCCAGCAGCCGCTTGGGGACTAGCCACAAGAAGCAGTTCTTC.

V is TRBV6-2 or TRBV6-3 and J is TRBJ1-1; 9 bases are a match to TRBD1. The J segment lost 10 bases and the V segment lost 5 bases, leaving 5 bases of the junction unmatched. CDR1 is MNHEY and CDR2 is SVGEGT in the germline V gene. The CDR3 totals 12 residues. CDR3 amino acids: CASSKGQGIAFF. The CDR3 DNA is TGTGCCAGCAGTAAGGGACAGGGAATAGCTTTCTTT.

The V call is TRBV5-6, the J call TRBJ2-5, with 7 bases lining up with TRBD2. In germline, CDR1 is SGHDT, CDR2 YYEEEE. The V segment lost 0 bases and the J segment 2 bases; nucleotides outside the gene matches: 10. This CDR3 is built from 17 residues. The CDR3 bases are TGTGCCAGCAGCTTGGGAGGCCAACTAGCGAGACAAGAGACCCAGTACTTC. Residues: CASSLGGQLARQETQYF.

J is TRBJ1-5 and V is TRBV6-1, with no clear D. With 1 base removed from V and 7 bases from J, the gap between germline ends came to 8 bases. The germline V gene has CDR1 MNHNS and CDR2 SASEGT. CDR3 length: 13 residues. The CDR3: CASSEGRLQPQHF. In nucleotides, the CDR3 is TGTGCCAGCAGTGAAGGGAGGCTCCAGCCCCAGCATTTT.

The sample holds a few counts of this clone. As DNA, the CDR3 is TGTGCCAGCAGTAGGCCGGCAGGGGGCCTAGGGTACTTGAACACTGAAGCTTTCTTT. This sequence encodes CASSRPAGGLGYLNTEAFF. The V gene is TRBV5-6, the J gene TRBJ1-1, with 8 nucleotides matching TRBD1. V dropped 5 bases and J dropped 0; count of bases not matched to a gene: 18. The CDR3 extends over 19 amino acids. The V gene's germline CDR1 is SGHDT and CDR2 YYEEEE.

This clone came up a few times. The J gene is TRBJ2-3, the V gene TRBV2, with 10 nucleotides matching TRBD2. This CDR3 spans 17 amino acids. V was pared by 6 bases and J by 2 bases, with 11 bases of the junction left unmatched. Germline V CDR1 and CDR2: SNHLY, FYNNEI. DNA of the CDR3: TGTGCCAGCAGGAGAGAAAGCCTAGCGGGAGTCACAGATACGCAGTATTTT. The encoded protein is CASRRESLAGVTDTQYF.

The rearrangement joins TRBV19 to TRBJ1-2; 10 bases match TRBD1. Germline V gene lookup returns CDR1 LNHDA and CDR2 SQIVND (reference sequence). The CDR3 contains 17 residues. J was trimmed by 4 bases and V by 4 bases; bases with no gene match: 12. CDR3 sequence reads: CASSNSPRQGAAYGYTF. CDR3 nucleotide sequence: TGTGCCAGTAGTAACAGCCCCCGACAGGGGGCTGCCTATGGCTACACCTTC.

This clone appeared a single time. This chain connects TRBV10-3 to TRBJ1-3; no clear D. There are 15 residues in the CDR3. Trimming removed 2 bases from V and 4 bases from J, with 12 bases in between. The germline gives CDR1 ENHRY, CDR2 SYGVKD. CDR3 DNA sequence: TGTGCCATCAGTGAGACGGCGGCGGCGGGAAACACCATATATTTT. Translating gives CAISETAAAGNTIYF.

The chain couples TRBV29-1 to TRBJ1-2; 11 positions agree with TRBD1. The CDR3 totals 11 residues. Germline trimming cut 5 bases from V and 8 bases from J; bases unmatched to any gene: 1. Looked up from germline, CDR1 is SQVTM and CDR2 is ANQGSEA. The CDR3 loop reads CSVRTGGGYTF. CDR3 DNA: TGCAGCGTTAGGACAGGGGGCGGCTACACCTTC.

The rearrangement uses TRBV20-1 and TRBJ1-5; D is undetermined. Trimming cost V 3 bases and J 4 bases, with 10 bases left between them. The CDR3 runs to 13 residues. Germline CDR1 DFQATT, CDR2 SNEGSKA (reference sequence). The CDR3 DNA reads as TGCAGTGCTAGTGTGGAGGGAAATCAGCCCCAGCATTTT. Protein sequence: CSASVEGNQPQHF.

This clone appeared a few times. The chain recombines TRBV2 with TRBJ2-4; a weak D match, TRBD1 (6 bases). With 6 bases removed from V and 2 bases from J, the gap between germline ends came to 14 bases. CDR1 is SNHLY, CDR2 FYNNEI, per germline. CDR3 size: 15 residues. The DNA of the CDR3 is TGTGCCAGCAGACCGGACAGCCAGTCCAAAAACATTCAGTACTTC. It yields the protein CASRPDSQSKNIQYF.

This chain uses TRBV1 with TRBJ2-1; TRBD2 is the table's D call and was not checked against the DNA. TRBV1 corresponds to a pseudogene. The CDR3 sequence is 23 residues long. CDR3 in amino acids: CTSSPRGLPILCEGLDPHNEQFF. The CDR3 DNA follows: TGCACCAGCAGCCCCCGGGGATTGCCCATTTTGTGCGAGGGACTAGATCCCCACAATGAGCAGTTCTTC.

The genes are TRBV7-9 and TRBJ2-1, with 10 positions matching TRBD2. Germline CDR1 is SEHNR and CDR2 is FQNEAQ (reference sequence). The CDR3 is 14 amino acids. Losses at the gene ends were 7 bases for V and 5 bases for J; bases not matched to a gene: 5. This chain's CDR3 is CASMDTSGNNEQFF. The CDR3, as DNA: TGTGCCAGCATGGATACTAGCGGGAACAATGAGCAGTTCTTC.